This T cell receptor (beta chain) originates from a study of tumor and adjacent non-tumor tissue in lung cancer. Findings and caveats of the study: In normal lung, the top 100 clones were significantly more dominant than in tumor.

The library came from three nested PCR rounds adapted from ARM-PCR protocols. TCRdb analysed the multiplex PCR reads with MiXCR anew, one entry per CDR3 protein. The profile shows 60,000 or so distinct CDR3 sequences, 61% of them singletons. The CDR3 loop spans 12 amino acids. Germline CDR1 SQVTM, CDR2 ANQGSEA. Remarks on this clonotype: What it binds is unknown. One end of the junction does not line up with germline, which may come from a read error.

This sample's RNA came from whole unsorted tissue. Distant lung tissue was collected more than 3 cm away from the tumor edge. The chain combines TRBV29-1 with TRBJ1-5; 8 bases fit TRBD1. The tail of the sequence fits TRBJ2-3 better, so the J call may be wrong. Material for sequencing was distant non-tumor lung tissue. The sequence was obtained from an older man with non-small cell lung cancer. In nucleotides, the CDR3 is TGTAGCGGACAGGGAGGCAATCAGCCCCAGTATTTT. Its protein product is CSGQGGNQPQYF.